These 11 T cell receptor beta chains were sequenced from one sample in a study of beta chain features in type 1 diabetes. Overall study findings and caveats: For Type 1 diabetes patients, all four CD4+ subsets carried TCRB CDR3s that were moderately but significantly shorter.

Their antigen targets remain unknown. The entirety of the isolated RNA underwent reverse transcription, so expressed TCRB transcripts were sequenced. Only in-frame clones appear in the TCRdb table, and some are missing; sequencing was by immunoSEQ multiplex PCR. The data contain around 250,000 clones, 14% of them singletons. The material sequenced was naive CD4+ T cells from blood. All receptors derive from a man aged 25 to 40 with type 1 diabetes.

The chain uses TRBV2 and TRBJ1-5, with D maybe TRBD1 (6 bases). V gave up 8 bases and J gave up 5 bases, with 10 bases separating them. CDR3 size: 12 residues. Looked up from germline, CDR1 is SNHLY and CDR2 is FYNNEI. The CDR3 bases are TGTGCCAGCCAGGGGTACGATCAGCCCCAGCATTTT. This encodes CASQGYDQPQHF.

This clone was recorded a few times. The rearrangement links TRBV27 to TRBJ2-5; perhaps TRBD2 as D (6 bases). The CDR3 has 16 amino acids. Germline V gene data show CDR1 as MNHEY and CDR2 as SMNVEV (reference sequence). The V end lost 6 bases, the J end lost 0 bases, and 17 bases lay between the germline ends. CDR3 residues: CASRGFGGPNQETQYF. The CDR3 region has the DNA TGTGCCAGCAGAGGTTTCGGGGGACCGAACCAAGAGACCCAGTACTTC.

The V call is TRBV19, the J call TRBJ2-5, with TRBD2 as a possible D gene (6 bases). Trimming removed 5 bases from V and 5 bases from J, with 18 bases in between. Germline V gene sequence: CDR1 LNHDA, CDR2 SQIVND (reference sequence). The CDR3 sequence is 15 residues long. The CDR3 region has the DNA TGTGCCAGTAGTGCTCGCGGGACCCCTGGGGAGACCCAGTACTTC. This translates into CASSARGTPGETQYF.

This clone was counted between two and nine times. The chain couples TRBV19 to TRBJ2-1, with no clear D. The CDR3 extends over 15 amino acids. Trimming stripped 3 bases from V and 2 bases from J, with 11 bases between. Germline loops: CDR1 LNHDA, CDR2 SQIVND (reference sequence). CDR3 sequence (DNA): TGTGCCAGTAGTATTACCAGCGCTACCTACAATGAGCAGTTCTTC. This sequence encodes CASSITSATYNEQFF.

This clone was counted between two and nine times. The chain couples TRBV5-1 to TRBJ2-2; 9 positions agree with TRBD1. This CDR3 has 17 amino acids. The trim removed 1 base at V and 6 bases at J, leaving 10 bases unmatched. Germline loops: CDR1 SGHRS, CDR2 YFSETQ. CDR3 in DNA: TGCGCCAGCAGCTTGACCCCCCACGGGACAGGGTCCGGGGAGCTGTTTTTT. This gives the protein CASSLTPHGTGSGELFF.

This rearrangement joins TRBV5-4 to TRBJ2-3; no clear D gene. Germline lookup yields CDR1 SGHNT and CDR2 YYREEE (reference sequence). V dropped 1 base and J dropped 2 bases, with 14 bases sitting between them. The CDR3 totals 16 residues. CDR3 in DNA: TGTGCCAGCAGCTTGTCACACGGAGAGTTCACAGATACGCAGTATTTT. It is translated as CASSLSHGEFTDTQYF.

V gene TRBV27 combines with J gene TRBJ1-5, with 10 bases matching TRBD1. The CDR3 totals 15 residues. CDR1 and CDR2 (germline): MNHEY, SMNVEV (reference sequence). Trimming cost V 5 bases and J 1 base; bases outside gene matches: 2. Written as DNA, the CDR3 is TGTGCCAGCAGTCGGGGACAGGGGAGCAATCAGCCCCAGCATTTT. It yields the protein CASSRGQGSNQPQHF.

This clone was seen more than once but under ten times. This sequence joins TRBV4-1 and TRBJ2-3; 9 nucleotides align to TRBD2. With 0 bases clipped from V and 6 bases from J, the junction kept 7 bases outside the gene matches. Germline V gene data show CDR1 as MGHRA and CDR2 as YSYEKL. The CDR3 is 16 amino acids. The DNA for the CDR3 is TGCGCCAGCAGCCAAGATGAAGCGGGGGGCCGGGATACGCAGTATTTT. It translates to CASSQDEAGGRDTQYF.

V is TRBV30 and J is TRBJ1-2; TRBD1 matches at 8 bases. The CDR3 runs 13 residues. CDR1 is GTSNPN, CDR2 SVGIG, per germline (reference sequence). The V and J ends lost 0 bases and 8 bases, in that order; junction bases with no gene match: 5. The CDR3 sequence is CAWSVQGAKGYTF. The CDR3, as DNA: TGTGCCTGGAGTGTCCAGGGGGCCAAGGGCTACACCTTC.

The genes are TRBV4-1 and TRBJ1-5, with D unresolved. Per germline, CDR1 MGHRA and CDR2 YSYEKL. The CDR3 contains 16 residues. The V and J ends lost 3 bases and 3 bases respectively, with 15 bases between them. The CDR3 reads CASSQGLGGHNQPQHF. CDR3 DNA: TGCGCCAGCAGCCAGGGCTTGGGAGGGCACAATCAGCCCCAGCATTTT.

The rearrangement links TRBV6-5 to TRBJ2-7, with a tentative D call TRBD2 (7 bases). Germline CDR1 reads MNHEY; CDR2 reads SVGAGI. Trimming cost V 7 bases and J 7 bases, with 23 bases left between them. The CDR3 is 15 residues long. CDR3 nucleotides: TGTGCCAGCAATCGCCTAGCAGGGAAGGGGGGGGAGCAGTACTTC. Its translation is CASNRLAGKGGEQYF.